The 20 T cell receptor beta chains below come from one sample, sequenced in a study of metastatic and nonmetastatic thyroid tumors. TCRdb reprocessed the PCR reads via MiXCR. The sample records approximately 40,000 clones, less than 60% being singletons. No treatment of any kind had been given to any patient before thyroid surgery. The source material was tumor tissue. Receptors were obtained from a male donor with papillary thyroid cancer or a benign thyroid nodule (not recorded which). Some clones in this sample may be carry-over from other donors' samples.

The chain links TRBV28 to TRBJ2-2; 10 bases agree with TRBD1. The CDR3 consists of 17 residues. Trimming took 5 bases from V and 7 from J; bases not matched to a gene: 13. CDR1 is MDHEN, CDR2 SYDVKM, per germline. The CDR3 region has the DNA TGTGCCAGCAGTCGGCCTCGGGACAGGGGATTTGTCGGGGAGCTGTTTTTT. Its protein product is CASSRPRDRGFVGELFF.

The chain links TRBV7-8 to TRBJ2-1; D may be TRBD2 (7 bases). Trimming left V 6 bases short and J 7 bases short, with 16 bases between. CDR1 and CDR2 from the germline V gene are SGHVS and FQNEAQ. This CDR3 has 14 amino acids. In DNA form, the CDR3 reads TGTGCCAGCAGTAGACTAGCAGGGGTAAATGAGCAGTTCTTC. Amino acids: CASSRLAGVNEQFF.

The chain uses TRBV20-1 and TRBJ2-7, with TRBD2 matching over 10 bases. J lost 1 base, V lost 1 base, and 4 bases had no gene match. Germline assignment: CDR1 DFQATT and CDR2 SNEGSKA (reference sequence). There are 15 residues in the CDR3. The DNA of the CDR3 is TGCAGTGCTAGAGGAAATAGCGGGAGGTCCTACGAGCAGTACTTC. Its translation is CSARGNSGRSYEQYF.

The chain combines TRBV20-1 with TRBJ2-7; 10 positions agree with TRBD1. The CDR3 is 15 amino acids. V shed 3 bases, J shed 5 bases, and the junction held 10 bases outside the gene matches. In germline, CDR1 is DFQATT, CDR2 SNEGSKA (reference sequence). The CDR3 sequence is CSASPPGQGMDEQYF. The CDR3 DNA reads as TGCAGTGCTAGCCCCCCGGGACAGGGGATGGACGAGCAGTACTTC.

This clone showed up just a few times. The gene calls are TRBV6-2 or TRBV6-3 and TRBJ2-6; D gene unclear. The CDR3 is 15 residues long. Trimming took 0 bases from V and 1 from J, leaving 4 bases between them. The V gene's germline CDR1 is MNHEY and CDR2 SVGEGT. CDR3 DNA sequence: TGTGCCAGCAGTTACTCGGGGTCTGGGGCCAACGTCCTGACTTTC. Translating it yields CASSYSGSGANVLTF.

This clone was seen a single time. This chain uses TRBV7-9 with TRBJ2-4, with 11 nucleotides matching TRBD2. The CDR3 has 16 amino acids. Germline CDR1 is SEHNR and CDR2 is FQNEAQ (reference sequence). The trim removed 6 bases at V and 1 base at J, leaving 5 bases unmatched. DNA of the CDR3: TGTGCCAGCAGTCCGACTAGCGGGGTTGCCAAAAACATTCAGTACTTC. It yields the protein CASSPTSGVAKNIQYF.

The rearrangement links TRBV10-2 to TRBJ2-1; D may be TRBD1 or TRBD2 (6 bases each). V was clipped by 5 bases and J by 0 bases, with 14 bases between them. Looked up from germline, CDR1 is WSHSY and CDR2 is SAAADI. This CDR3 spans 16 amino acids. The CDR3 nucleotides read TGCGCCAGCAGTTCGGGGGCCGAAAGCTCCTACAATGAGCAGTTCTTC. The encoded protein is CASSSGAESSYNEQFF.

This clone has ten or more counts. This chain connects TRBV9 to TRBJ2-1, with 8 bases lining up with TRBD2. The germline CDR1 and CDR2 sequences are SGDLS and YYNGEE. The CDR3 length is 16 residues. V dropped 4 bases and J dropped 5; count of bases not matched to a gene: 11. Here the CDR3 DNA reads TGTGCCAGCAGCTCTAGGACTAGCACCATTCACAATGAGCAGTTCTTC. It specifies CASSSRTSTIHNEQFF.

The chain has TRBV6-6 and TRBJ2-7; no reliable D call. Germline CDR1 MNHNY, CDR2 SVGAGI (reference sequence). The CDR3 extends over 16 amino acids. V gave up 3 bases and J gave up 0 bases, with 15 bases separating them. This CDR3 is CASSYSGVTSSYEQYF. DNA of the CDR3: TGTGCCAGCAGTTATTCCGGCGTGACGAGCTCCTACGAGCAGTACTTC.

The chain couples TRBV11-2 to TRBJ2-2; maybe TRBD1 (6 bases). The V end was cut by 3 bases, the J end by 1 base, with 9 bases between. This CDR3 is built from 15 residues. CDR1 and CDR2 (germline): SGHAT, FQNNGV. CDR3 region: CASSFTGWNTGELFF. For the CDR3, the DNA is TGTGCCAGCAGCTTTACAGGGTGGAACACCGGGGAGCTGTTTTTT. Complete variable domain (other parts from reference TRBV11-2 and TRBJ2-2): EAGVAQSPRYKIIEKRQSVAFWCNPISGHATLYWYQQILGQGPKLLIQFQNNGVVDDSQLPKDRFSAERLKGVDSTLKIQPAKLEDSAVYLCASSFTGWNTGELFFGEGSRLTVL.

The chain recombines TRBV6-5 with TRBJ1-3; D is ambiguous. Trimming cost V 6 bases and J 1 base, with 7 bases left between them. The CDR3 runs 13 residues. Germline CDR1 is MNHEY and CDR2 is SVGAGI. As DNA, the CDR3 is TGTGCCAGCAGATCTACTTCTGGAAACACCATATATTTT. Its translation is CASRSTSGNTIYF.

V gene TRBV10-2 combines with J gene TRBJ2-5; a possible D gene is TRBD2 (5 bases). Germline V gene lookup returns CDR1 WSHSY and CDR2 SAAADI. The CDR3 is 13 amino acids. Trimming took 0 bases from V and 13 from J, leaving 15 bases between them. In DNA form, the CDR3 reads TGCGCCAGCAGTGAGTCTTTTATGGGGAGTCCGTACTTC. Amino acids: CASSESFMGSPYF.

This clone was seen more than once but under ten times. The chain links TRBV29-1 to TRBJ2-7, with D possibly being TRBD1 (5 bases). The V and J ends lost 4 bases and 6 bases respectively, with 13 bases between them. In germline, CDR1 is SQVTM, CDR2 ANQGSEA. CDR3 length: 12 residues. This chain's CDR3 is CSVGQGFREQYF. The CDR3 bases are TGCAGCGTTGGGCAGGGATTCCGCGAGCAGTACTTC.

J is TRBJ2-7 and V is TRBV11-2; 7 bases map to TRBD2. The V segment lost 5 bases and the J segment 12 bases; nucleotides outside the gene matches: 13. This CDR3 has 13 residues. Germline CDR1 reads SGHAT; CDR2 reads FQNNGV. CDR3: CASSPGTMVEMYF. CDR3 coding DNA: TGTGCCAGCAGCCCAGGGACTATGGTCGAGATGTACTTC.

The CDR3 DNA sequence: TGTGCCAGCAGCCCGGGACAGGGGAGGACCTACGAGCAGTACTTC. This codes for CASSPGQGRTYEQYF. V is TRBV7-9 and J is TRBJ2-7; 10 nucleotides match TRBD1. Per the germline V gene, CDR1 is SEHNR and CDR2 is FQNEAQ (reference sequence). This CDR3 has 15 residues. With 5 bases clipped from V and 2 bases from J, the junction kept 6 bases outside the gene matches.

The DNA of the CDR3 is TGTGCCTGGGCCACATTACTTGGGCCAACTAATGAAAAACTGTTTTTT. It specifies CAWATLLGPTNEKLFF. The genes are TRBV30 and TRBJ1-4; D not resolved. The CDR3 contains 16 residues. Germline CDR1 GTSNPN, CDR2 SVGIG (reference sequence). Trimming removed 5 bases from V and 0 bases from J, with 16 bases in between. Together with reference TRBV30 and TRBJ1-4, the CDR3 gives the full variable domain: SQTIHQWPATLVQPVGSPLSLECTVEGTSNPNLYWYRQAAGRGLQLLFYSVGIGQISSEVPQNLSASRPQDRQFILSSKKLLLSDSGFYLCAWATLLGPTNEKLFFGSGTQLSVL.

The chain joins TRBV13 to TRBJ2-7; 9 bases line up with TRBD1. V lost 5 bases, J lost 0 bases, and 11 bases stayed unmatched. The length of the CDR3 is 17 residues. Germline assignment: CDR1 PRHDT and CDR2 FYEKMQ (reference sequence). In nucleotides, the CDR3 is TGTGCCAGCAGCACCAAAGGGGGGGACAGGGCCTCCTACGAGCAGTACTTC. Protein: CASSTKGGDRASYEQYF.

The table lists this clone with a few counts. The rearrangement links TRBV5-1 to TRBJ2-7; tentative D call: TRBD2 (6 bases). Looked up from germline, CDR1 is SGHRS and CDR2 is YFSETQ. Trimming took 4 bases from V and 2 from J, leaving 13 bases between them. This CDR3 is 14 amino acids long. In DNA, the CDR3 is TGCGCCAGCAGCCTGATTAGCGGTACCTACGAGCAGTACTTC. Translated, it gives CASSLISGTYEQYF.

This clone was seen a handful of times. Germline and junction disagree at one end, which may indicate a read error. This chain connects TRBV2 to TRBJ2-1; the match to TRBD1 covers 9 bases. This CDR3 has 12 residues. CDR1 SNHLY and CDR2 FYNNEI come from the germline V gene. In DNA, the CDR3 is TGTGCCAGCAGTGAAAGGGGACAGGGTAGGCTCTTC. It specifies CASSERGQGRLF.

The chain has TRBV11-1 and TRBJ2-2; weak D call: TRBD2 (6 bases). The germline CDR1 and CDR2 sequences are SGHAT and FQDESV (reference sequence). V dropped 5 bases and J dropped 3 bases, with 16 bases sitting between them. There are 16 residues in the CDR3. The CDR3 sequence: CASSRQSGLYTGELFF. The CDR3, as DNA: TGTGCCAGCAGCCGACAGTCGGGACTGTACACCGGGGAGCTGTTTTTT.